This T cell receptor (beta chain) was documented in a study of graft-versus-host responses after intestinal transplantation. CDR1 and CDR2 (germline): MGHRA, YSYEKL. There are 15 residues in the CDR3. The V end was cut by 1 base, the J end by 1 base, with 10 bases between. Turning to this clone: Its antigen is not identified.

Sequencing used immunoSEQ multiplex PCR; TCRdb keeps in-frame clones, though not all of them. The profile shows some 100,000 clones, about 93% of them singletons. The sequence was obtained from a human donor who received an intestinal transplant. This material consisted of unstimulated CD8+ T cells sorted from spleen or lymph node cells, taken before intestinal transplant. The gene calls are TRBV4-1 and TRBJ1-2, with D tentatively TRBD1 (5 bases). The CDR3: CASSQVGRDNYGYTF. CDR3 DNA: TGCGCCAGCAGCCAAGTGGGCAGGGATAACTATGGCTACACCTTC.